This T cell receptor beta chain appears in the sequencing data of a study of blood T cell repertoires in COVID-19. The CDR3 totals 15 residues. V lost 6 bases, J lost 1 base, and 9 bases stayed unmatched. Germline V gene data show CDR1 as SQVTM and CDR2 as ANQGSEA. In the original processing: The assay estimated nucleated cells by amplifying reference gene primers. Sequenced by immunoSEQ multiplex PCR; TCRdb stores in-frame clones only, minus some. V and J calls and clone size are those listed in that table; D and trimming were worked out from the DNA. The sample includes approximately 240,000 clones, approximately 92% of them seen just once.

The sequence derives from a woman aged 18-30 years in a cohort exposed to, infected with or recovered from COVID-19 (not recorded which). The sequenced sample consisted of PBMCs or T cells enriched from blood (not recorded which). The chain employs TRBV29-1 and TRBJ1-1; 9 bases align to TRBD1. DNA of the CDR3: TGCAGCGTGAGCCGACAGGGGGGGGCGAACACTGAAGCTTTCTTT. This sequence encodes CSVSRQGGANTEAFF.